What follows are 15 T cell receptor beta chains derived from one specimen sequenced in a study of Graves' ophthalmopathy and Graves' hyperthyroidism listed by TCRdb under 2018. Sequenced on an Illumina HiSeq 2000. For repertoire sequencing, the TCR beta CDR3 regions were amplified from RNA transcripts. A first-round RT-PCR used HTBI primers with the Qiagen OneStep RT-PCR kit, followed by a second-round multiplex PCR, size selection and purification. In-frame beta chains were kept once TCRdb had trimmed the public reads at Q25 with fastp and called clones with MiXCR. Rows are unified per CDR3 protein, each entry keeping the most common DNA and genes. Within this sample are hundreds of thousands of distinct CDR3 sequences, with approximately 21% of them counted one time only. Jointly, the top ten make up approximately 6.9% of the sample. Sequencing was performed on peripheral blood. Source of these receptors: a young woman with stable Graves' hyperthyroidism. Some clones in this sample may be carry-over from other donors' samples. Donor details come from another sample of the same person, matched by shared clones.

This clonotype was observed a single time. V usage is TRBV11-2 and J usage is TRBJ2-7; D is unclear. Germline CDR1 is SGHAT and CDR2 is FQNNGV. V lost 3 bases to trimming and J lost 2 bases, with 8 bases between them. The CDR3 is made up of 13 amino acids. CDR3 in amino acids: CASSFAITYEQYF. CDR3 sequence (DNA): TGTGCCAGCAGCTTCGCAATTACCTACGAGCAGTACTTC.

The DNA of the CDR3 is TGTGCCAGCAGCGTAGACAACTACCAAGAGACCCAGTACTTC. Residues: CASSVDNYQETQYF. This sequence joins TRBV9 and TRBJ2-5; D remains ambiguous. The germline V and J ends were trimmed by 0 bases and 0 bases, with 6 bases remaining between them. This CDR3 has 14 amino acids. CDR1 and CDR2 (germline): SGDLS, YYNGEE.

Ten or more counts support this clonotype. V and J are TRBV12-3 or TRBV12-4 and TRBJ1-2; the match to TRBD1 covers 9 bases. V trimming: 1 base; J trimming: 8 bases; junction bases outside the gene matches: 5. The CDR3 sequence is 14 residues long. The CDR3 DNA reads as TGTGCCAGCAGTTTAGTTAGGACAGGGGACGGCTACACCTTC. This translates into CASSLVRTGDGYTF.

This clonotype was observed a few times. This chain uses TRBV13 with TRBJ2-2; the D is unclear. This CDR3 has 14 residues. With 4 bases removed from V and 0 bases from J, the gap between germline ends came to 6 bases. Germline lookup yields CDR1 PRHDT and CDR2 FYEKMQ (reference sequence). CDR3 sequence: CASSWRPNTGELFF. As DNA, the CDR3 is TGTGCCAGCAGCTGGCGGCCGAACACCGGGGAGCTGTTTTTT. The complete variable domain, with remaining parts taken from reference TRBV13 and TRBJ2-2, reads AAGVIQSPRHLIKEKRETATLKCYPIPRHDTVYWYQQGPGQDPQFLISFYEKMQSDKGSIPDRFSAQQFSDYHSELNMSSLELGDSALYFCASSWRPNTGELFFGEGSRLTVL.

This clonotype occurred many times. This rearrangement joins TRBV6-5 to TRBJ1-1; D uncertain. The CDR3 has 14 amino acids. Between the trimmed V and J ends, which lost 1 base and 4 bases, there was a span of 10 bases. The V gene's germline CDR1 is MNHEY and CDR2 SVGAGI. The CDR3 DNA follows: TGTGCCAGCAGTTACTTGGATGAGGGCACTGAAGCTTTCTTT. It encodes CASSYLDEGTEAFF.

The V gene is TRBV5-1, the J gene TRBJ1-6, with 9 bases matching TRBD1. The trim removed 4 bases at V and 7 bases at J, leaving 6 bases unmatched. CDR1 is SGHRS, CDR2 YFSETQ, per germline. CDR3 size: 15 residues. The CDR3: CASSPWDRENSPLHF. CDR3 in DNA: TGCGCCAGCAGCCCCTGGGACAGGGAAAATTCACCCCTCCACTTT.

The chain couples TRBV18 to TRBJ1-1; 8 bases fit TRBD1. CDR3 length equals 15 residues. J lost 7 bases, V lost 6 bases, and 13 bases had no gene match. CDR1 and CDR2 from the germline V gene are KGHSH and LQKENI. CDR3 in DNA: TGTGCCAGCTCCCACAACCAGGACAGGGCCAGTGAAGCTTTCTTT. It translates to CASSHNQDRASEAFF.

The chain links TRBV6-1 to TRBJ1-6; 7 bases line up with TRBD1. V lost 4 bases to trimming and J lost 4 bases; unmatched junction nucleotides: 4. The CDR3 sequence is 15 residues long. Germline CDR1 MNHNS, CDR2 SASEGT. The chain's CDR3 is CASSAQGVYNSPLHF. CDR3 nucleotides: TGTGCCAGCAGTGCGCAGGGGGTGTATAATTCACCCCTCCACTTT.

The V call is TRBV6-2 or TRBV6-3, the J call TRBJ2-2; 12 bases line up with TRBD2. Looked up from germline, CDR1 is MNHEY and CDR2 is SVGEGT. Germline trimming cut 10 bases from V and 4 bases from J; bases unmatched to any gene: 16. The CDR3 covers 18 residues. CDR3 sequence: CATSGLAGGPEITGELFF. The DNA of the CDR3 is TGTGCCACCTCGGGGCTAGCGGGGGGGCCGGAGATCACCGGGGAGCTGTTTTTT.

The V call is TRBV20-1, the J call TRBJ1-5; D remains unclear. Trimming took 6 bases from V and 3 from J, leaving 15 bases between them. CDR1 is DFQATT, CDR2 SNEGSKA, per germline (reference sequence). This CDR3 has 14 residues. CDR3 nucleotide sequence: TGCAGTGCACCGGATAACAGAAACAATCAGCCCCAGCATTTT. As protein: CSAPDNRNNQPQHF.

A few counts support this clonotype. The rearrangement joins TRBV20-1 to TRBJ2-3, with D perhaps matching TRBD1 (7 bases). V lost 6 bases and J lost 2, with 18 bases in between. CDR1 is DFQATT and CDR2 is SNEGSKA in the germline V gene (reference sequence). This CDR3 region has 15 residues. As DNA, the CDR3 is TGCAGTGCCGAGAGGCAGGGGGGCCCCACAGATACGCAGTATTTT. Translation: CSAERQGGPTDTQYF.

This clonotype was recorded many times. This chain connects TRBV6-1 to TRBJ1-1, with D possibly TRBD1 on 6 matching bases. V was pared by 5 bases and J by 4 bases, with 14 bases between. Germline CDR1 is MNHNS and CDR2 is SASEGT. The CDR3 totals 14 residues. CDR3 bases: TGTGCCAGCAGTCCGAAGGAGGGGGGCACTGAAGCTTTCTTT. As protein: CASSPKEGGTEAFF.

In its sample, this clonotype was seen a few times. The chain joins TRBV6-2 or TRBV6-3 to TRBJ2-2; the match to TRBD2 covers 11 bases. Germline CDR1 and CDR2: MNHEY and SVGEGT. The CDR3 is 15 amino acids. V was pared by 2 bases and J by 4 bases, with 0 bases of the junction left unmatched. CDR3 coding DNA: TGTGCCAGCAGTTACGGGACTAGCGGCACCGGGGAGCTGTTTTTT. Its protein product is CASSYGTSGTGELFF.

This clonotype was found many times. V and J are TRBV28 and TRBJ2-4; 7 bases line up with TRBD1. Germline V lookup: CDR1 MDHEN, CDR2 SYDVKM. The CDR3 loop spans 17 amino acids. V shed 3 bases, J shed 4 bases, and the junction held 12 bases outside the gene matches. The CDR3 loop is CASSFVPDGTAKNIQYF. Written as DNA, the CDR3 is TGTGCCAGCAGTTTCGTGCCGGACGGGACAGCGAAAAACATTCAGTACTTC.

V gene TRBV28 combines with J gene TRBJ2-6, with a tentative D call TRBD2 (5 bases). This CDR3 contains 15 residues. Germline V gene lookup returns CDR1 MDHEN and CDR2 SYDVKM. With 4 bases removed from V and 0 bases from J, the gap between germline ends came to 7 bases. CDR3 sequence: CASSYGVSGANVLTF. CDR3 DNA sequence: TGTGCCAGCAGTTACGGGGTCTCTGGGGCCAACGTCCTGACTTTC.